The table lists the clone carrying this T cell receptor (beta chain) with a count of one. The data were taken from a study of blood T cell repertoires in COVID-19. Study overall: Samples taken during acute and convalescent COVID-19 were collected in the United States, Italy and Spain. The analysed material was cDNA or gDNA that came from T cells, B-cell-depleted T cells, or PBMCs.

Germline CDR1 SGHAT, CDR2 FQNNGV. Trimming at V came to 3 bases and at J to 4 bases, leaving 9 bases not matched to a gene. The CDR3 extends over 15 amino acids. Per the original data handling: Amplification of reference gene primers was used by the study to estimate nucleated cell counts. Assay: immunoSEQ multiplex PCR; the TCRdb copy retains only in-frame clones and omits some. D and trimming come from the DNA, and the V and J calls and clone size come from that table. The sample holds 200,000 to 250,000 clones, about nine tenths seen once. The V and J genes are TRBV11-2 and TRBJ2-7; 7 nucleotides line up with TRBD2. The specimen was peripheral blood. The source of this sequence is a woman in her forties or fifties with acute or convalescent COVID-19. For the CDR3, the DNA is TGTGCCAGCAGCTTGCCCGAGGCTAGCGGTTACGAGCAGTACTTC. Translated, it gives CASSLPEASGYEQYF.